A single sample gave rise to the 14 T cell receptor beta chains below, sequenced in a study of cytomegalovirus exposure and HLA in healthy donors. Amplification used 60 Vbeta primers and 13 Jbeta primers. Assay used: immunoSEQ multiplex PCR; TCRdb lists only in-frame clones, some missing. The table shows about 190,000 clones, with around 87% occurring only once. Sequencing was carried out using PBMCs. The receptor set was obtained from a man aged 25-40 years in good health and CMV-seronegative.

The rearrangement uses TRBV27 and TRBJ1-1; TRBD1 is a possible D gene (6 bases). The CDR3 sequence is 15 residues long. From germline, CDR1 is MNHEY and CDR2 SMNVEV (reference sequence). V was clipped by 5 bases and J by 4 bases, with 17 bases between them. Written as DNA, the CDR3 is TGTGCCAGCAGTCAACAGGGACGAAGGAGCACTGAAGCTTTCTTT. This sequence encodes CASSQQGRRSTEAFF.

About this clone itself: At one end, the junction sequence differs from germline, possibly due to a read error. The chain joins TRBV28 to TRBJ2-6, with 7 positions matching TRBD1. This CDR3 comprises 16 residues. The germline V gene has CDR1 MDHEN and CDR2 SYDVKM. In DNA, the CDR3 is TGTGCCAGCAGAGATTTAGGGGGCTCTGGGGCCAACGGCCTGACTTTC. This gives the protein CASRDLGGSGANGLTF. The full variable domain, completed using reference TRBV28 and TRBJ2-6, is DVKVTQSSRYLVKRTGEKVFLECVQDMDHENMFWYRQDPGLGLRLIYFSYDVKMKEKGDIPEGYSVSREKKERFSLILESASTNQTSMYLCASRDLGGSGANGLTFGAGSRLTVL.

The CDR3 DNA follows: TGTGCCAGCAGTTGGAATAGCGAGTATGGGGAGCTGTTTTTT. Encoded protein: CASSWNSEYGELFF. V usage is TRBV27 and J usage is TRBJ2-2, with D possibly being TRBD2 (5 bases). Germline CDR1 reads MNHEY; CDR2 reads SMNVEV (reference sequence). The germline V and J ends were trimmed by 4 bases and 8 bases, with 14 bases remaining between them. The CDR3 is 14 amino acids.

The CDR3 reads CASSESAGLGGYTF. CDR3 DNA sequence: TGTGCCAGCAGTGAATCAGCAGGGTTGGGTGGCTACACCTTC. The rearrangement uses TRBV2 and TRBJ1-2, with a tentative D call TRBD1 (5 bases). The germline CDR1 and CDR2 sequences are SNHLY and FYNNEI. This CDR3 region has 14 residues. Trimming cost V 2 bases and J 7 bases, with 14 bases left between them.

The chain carries TRBV5-5 and TRBJ1-1; no reliable D call. Trimming shortened V by 1 base and J by 1 base, and 8 bases separated the two germline ends. Germline V gene data show CDR1 as SGHKS and CDR2 as YYEKEE (reference sequence). The CDR3 is 14 residues long. This CDR3 is CASSLILENTEAFF. CDR3 sequence (DNA): TGTGCCAGCAGCTTGATTTTAGAGAACACTGAAGCTTTCTTT.

Comments on this clone: Other nucleotide sequences from this sample produce the same CDR3. V usage is TRBV28 and J usage is TRBJ2-7, with 8 bases fitting TRBD1. Germline CDR1 MDHEN, CDR2 SYDVKM. This CDR3 has 12 amino acids. Losses at the gene ends were 7 bases for V and 5 bases for J; bases not matched to a gene: 4. For the CDR3, the DNA is TGTGCCAGCACGGACAGGGTACACGAGCAGTACTTC. It specifies CASTDRVHEQYF.

The chain employs TRBV15 and TRBJ2-1, with D tentatively TRBD1 (6 bases). Trimming removed 2 bases at V and 1 base at J, with 9 bases between. The CDR3 contains 15 residues. Germline V gene sequence: CDR1 LNHNV, CDR2 YYDKDF (reference sequence). In DNA, the CDR3 is TGTGCCACCAGCAGATTACAGGGTTCCTACAATGAGCAGTTCTTC. Translated, it gives CATSRLQGSYNEQFF.

This chain links TRBV27 with TRBJ2-1, with D tentatively TRBD2 (6 bases). Germline lookup yields CDR1 MNHEY and CDR2 SMNVEV (reference sequence). This CDR3 spans 15 amino acids. The V end lost 1 base, the J end lost 10 bases, and 17 bases lay between the germline ends. In DNA, the CDR3 is TGTGCCAGCAGTTTATGGGGCGGGGACCGTTCGGAGCAGTTCTTC. This gives the protein CASSLWGGDRSEQFF.

The V call is TRBV2, the J call TRBJ1-4; tentatively, D is TRBD1 (5 bases). The CDR3 has 13 residues. Deletions cut 3 bases from V and 6 bases from J, with 8 bases between. Looked up from germline, CDR1 is SNHLY and CDR2 is FYNNEI. The CDR3 nucleotides are TGTGCCAGCAGTGAGGCAGGGTATGAAAAACTGTTTTTT. Its translation: CASSEAGYEKLFF.

A single count supports this clone. In DNA, the CDR3 is TGTGCCAGCAGCTTCCGTGGAGGGGATACGCAGTATTTT. Amino acids: CASSFRGGDTQYF. The chain uses TRBV5-6 and TRBJ2-3, with a weak D call TRBD2 (6 bases). Germline V gene data show CDR1 as SGHDT and CDR2 as YYEEEE. The CDR3 spans 13 residues. Trimming pared 2 bases from V and 6 bases from J, leaving 10 bases between.

The J gene is TRBJ1-4, the V gene TRBV28, with 9 bases lining up with TRBD1. The V segment lost 6 bases and the J segment 7 bases; nucleotides outside the gene matches: 9. This CDR3 has 15 amino acids. Per the germline V gene, CDR1 is MDHEN and CDR2 is SYDVKM. The CDR3 loop is CASSAAGTGREKLFF. CDR3 nucleotides: TGTGCCAGCAGCGCAGCCGGGACAGGGCGTGAAAAACTGTTTTTT.

This chain uses TRBV2 with TRBJ1-4; tentative D call: TRBD1 (6 bases). The germline V and J ends were trimmed by 3 bases and 8 bases, with 13 bases remaining between them. CDR1 is SNHLY and CDR2 is FYNNEI in the germline V gene. The CDR3 is made up of 14 amino acids. CDR3 nucleotide sequence: TGTGCCAGCAGTGAGGGGGCAGCTAGAGAAAAACTGTTTTTT. Translating gives CASSEGAAREKLFF.

This clone appeared once. The chain employs TRBV4-1 and TRBJ2-1; 10 bases agree with TRBD1. The CDR3 length is 14 residues. Germline CDR1 and CDR2: MGHRA and YSYEKL. Trimming at V came to 4 bases and at J to 14 bases, leaving 11 bases not matched to a gene. The CDR3 nucleotides are TGCGCCAGCAGCCTCGGGACAGGGGATTGGGAGGAGTTCTTC. Its translation is CASSLGTGDWEEFF.

This clone occurred a few times. This sequence joins TRBV2 and TRBJ2-7; possibly TRBD2 for D (5 bases). V was shortened by 5 bases and J by 5 bases, with 7 bases between the two germline ends. Germline V CDR1 and CDR2: SNHLY, FYNNEI. The length of the CDR3 is 11 residues. CDR3: CASSLGDEQYF. For the CDR3, the DNA is TGTGCCAGCAGTCTGGGAGACGAGCAGTACTTC. The whole variable domain, remainder taken from reference TRBV2 and TRBJ2-7, is EPEVTQTPSHQVTQMGQEVILRCVPISNHLYFYWYRQILGQKVEFLVSFYNNEISEKSEIFDDQFSVERPDGSNFTLKIRSTKLEDSAMYFCASSLGDEQYFGPGTRLTVT.